Listed below are T cell receptor beta chains from one sample, sequenced in a study of blood T cell repertoires in COVID-19. Clones were read by immunoSEQ multiplex PCR, and TCRdb kept only the in-frame ones, dropping some. There are roughly 60,000 clones in the sample; approximately 80% occur only once, and over 3.5% lies in the top ten. Sequencing was done on a sample of peripheral blood. The receptor source for this set is a man aged 55-75 years with acute or convalescent COVID-19. Both conserved end residues are part of each CDR3. The D gene is left open where the match is weak. Some rows have no size entry. The others give once, few or many, or a class for an expanded clone.

clone size: .; V gene: TRBV5-6; J gene: TRBJ2-1; D gene: TRBD2; CDR3 DNA: TGTGCCAGCGGGGGGGCCTACAATGAGCAGTTCTTC; CDR3 protein: CASGGAYNEQFF
clone size: .; V gene: TRBV4-1; J gene: TRBJ1-5; D gene: .; CDR3 DNA: TGCGCCAGCAGCCAAGGGGACTGGCAGGGAGTGCAGCCCCAGCATTTT; CDR3 protein: CASSQGDWQGVQPQHF
clone size: .; V gene: TRBV12-3/TRBV12-4; J gene: TRBJ1-5; D gene: .; CDR3 DNA: TGTGCCAGTGGGTCGGGGTCTCAGCCCCAGCATTTT; CDR3 protein: CASGSGSQPQHF
clone size: .; V gene: TRBV5-6; J gene: TRBJ1-5; D gene: .; CDR3 DNA: TGTGCCAGCAGCCGAGGAGGGCCCTATCAGCCCCAGCATTTT; CDR3 protein: CASSRGGPYQPQHF
clone size: .; V gene: TRBV24-1; J gene: TRBJ1-1; D gene: TRBD1; CDR3 DNA: TGTGCCACCCAGACAGGGGCAAAGACTGAAGCTTTCTTT; CDR3 protein: CATQTGAKTEAFF
clone size: once; V gene: TRBV2; J gene: TRBJ2-3; D gene: .; CDR3 DNA: TGTGCCAGCAGTGAACAACTAGCCTCAGATACGCAGTATTTT; CDR3 protein: CASSEQLASDTQYF
clone size: once; V gene: TRBV30; J gene: TRBJ2-3; D gene: .; CDR3 DNA: TGTGCCTGGAGTGTTATAAGGAGCACTAGCACAGATACGCAGTATTTT; CDR3 protein: CAWSVIRSTSTDTQYF
clone size: .; V gene: TRBV7-8; J gene: TRBJ2-5; D gene: .; CDR3 DNA: TGTGCCAGCCTTACACAGGAGACCCAGTACTTC; CDR3 protein: CASLTQETQYF
clone size: few; V gene: TRBV11-1; J gene: TRBJ2-7; D gene: .; CDR3 DNA: TGTGCCAGCAGCTTAGCACCGCCGAGCTCCTACGAGCAGTACTTC; CDR3 protein: CASSLAPPSSYEQYF
clone size: .; V gene: TRBV7-3; J gene: TRBJ1-1; D gene: TRBD1; CDR3 DNA: TGTGCCAGCAGCCTCGACAGGGACACTGAAGCTTTCTTT; CDR3 protein: CASSLDRDTEAFF
clone size: .; V gene: TRBV19; J gene: TRBJ2-2; D gene: TRBD1; CDR3 DNA: TGTGCCAGTAAGCGACAGGGGGCCGGGGAGCTGTTTTTT; CDR3 protein: CASKRQGAGELFF
clone size: few; V gene: TRBV7-6; J gene: TRBJ1-6; D gene: TRBD1; CDR3 DNA: TGTGCCAGCAGCTTGACAGGGGGAGCCTATAATTCACCCCTCCACTTT; CDR3 protein: CASSLTGGAYNSPLHF
clone size: .; V gene: TRBV7-6; J gene: TRBJ1-2; D gene: TRBD1; CDR3 DNA: TGTGCCAGCAGCTTAGGACCCGGGACAGGGGGATATGGCTACACCTTC; CDR3 protein: CASSLGPGTGGYGYTF
clone size: .; V gene: TRBV19; J gene: TRBJ1-3; D gene: .; CDR3 DNA: TGTGCCAGTAGCACCCATTCTACTGGAAACACCATATATTTT; CDR3 protein: CASSTHSTGNTIYF
clone size: .; V gene: TRBV19; J gene: TRBJ2-3; D gene: TRBD2; CDR3 DNA: TGTGCCAGTAGTTCCTTAGCGGGGGGGCCGATAGATACGCAGTATTTT; CDR3 protein: CASSSLAGGPIDTQYF
clone size: .; V gene: TRBV29-1; J gene: TRBJ2-4; D gene: .; CDR3 DNA: TGCAGCGTTGCCAGTCAGGGGACGACTAAAAACATTCAGTACTTC; CDR3 protein: CSVASQGTTKNIQYF
clone size: .; V gene: TRBV11-2; J gene: TRBJ2-3; D gene: .; CDR3 DNA: TGTGCCAGCAGCTTAGGGCGGGCGGATACGCAGTATTTT; CDR3 protein: CASSLGRADTQYF
clone size: .; V gene: TRBV7-2; J gene: TRBJ1-1; D gene: TRBD1; CDR3 DNA: TGTGCCAGCAGCTCAGATTGGACAGGAGAAGCTTTCTTT; CDR3 protein: CASSSDWTGEAFF
clone size: few; V gene: TRBV7-9; J gene: TRBJ2-7; D gene: .; CDR3 DNA: TGTGCCAGCAGCTCCGGACAGAGCTACGAGCAGTACTTC; CDR3 protein: CASSSGQSYEQYF
clone size: .; V gene: TRBV27; J gene: TRBJ2-3; D gene: .; CDR3 DNA: TGTGCCAGCAGTGAAGGAGGCGGGCCCACAGATACGCAGTATTTT; CDR3 protein: CASSEGGGPTDTQYF
clone size: .; V gene: TRBV29-1; J gene: TRBJ1-4; D gene: .; CDR3 DNA: TGCAGCGTTTTGGAGGAGGTTTTAACTAATGAAAAACTGTTTTTT; CDR3 protein: CSVLEEVLTNEKLFF
clone size: .; V gene: TRBV10-2; J gene: TRBJ1-2; D gene: .; CDR3 DNA: TGCGCCAGCAGCGAAACCGGGAGACAGTACTATGGCTACACCTTC; CDR3 protein: CASSETGRQYYGYTF
clone size: .; V gene: TRBV2; J gene: TRBJ2-2; D gene: .; CDR3 DNA: TGTGCCAGCAGTGATGATAAAGAGGTAGCGGACACCGGGGAGCTGTTTTTT; CDR3 protein: CASSDDKEVADTGELFF